These 24 T cell receptor beta chains originate from one sample sequenced in a study of human T cells and chemical hapten exposure. TCRdb analysed the RACE reads with MiXCR anew, one entry per CDR3 protein. The top ten clones hold approximately 4% of a sample with approximately 50,000 distinct CDR3 sequences, roughly 12% of them seen once. Time point noted: pre-sensitization, week 0. Noted treatment: therapeutic diphenylcyclopropenone sensitization with weekly scalp DPC. The sample consisted of whole blood, taken in connection with sensitization to the hapten diphenylcyclopropenone (DPC). The receptors were sampled from a woman in her thirties or forties with alopecia areata. Some clones in this sample may be carry-over from other donors' samples.

The chain is built from TRBV9 and TRBJ1-1; tentative D call: TRBD1 (6 bases). Trimming shortened V by 4 bases and J by 4 bases, and 14 bases separated the two germline ends. The CDR3 is made up of 14 amino acids. Germline loops: CDR1 SGDLS, CDR2 YYNGEE. The CDR3 nucleotides are TGTGCCAGCAGCTCATACAGGGATGGCACTGAAGCTTTCTTT. The encoded protein is CASSSYRDGTEAFF.

This clonotype was picked up a small number of times. The genes are TRBV29-1 and TRBJ2-6, with 10 bases fitting TRBD1. The J segment lost 0 bases and the V segment lost 7 bases, leaving 6 bases of the junction unmatched. CDR3 length: 16 residues. The germline V gene has CDR1 SQVTM and CDR2 ANQGSEA. CDR3 amino acids: CSAWTGGASGANVLTF. The CDR3 nucleotides read TGCAGCGCCTGGACAGGGGGAGCCTCTGGGGCCAACGTCCTGACTTTC.

In its sample, this clonotype was seen a few times. The gene calls are TRBV18 and TRBJ2-3; tentatively, D is TRBD1 or TRBD2 (6 bases each). CDR1 is KGHSH and CDR2 is LQKENI in the germline V gene. Trimming took 0 bases from V and 3 from J, leaving 7 bases between them. The CDR3 has 14 residues. The CDR3 DNA reads as TGTGCCAGCTCACCACCAGGGGGGACAGATACGCAGTATTTT. Translating gives CASSPPGGTDTQYF.

In its sample, this clonotype was seen a few times. The V and J genes are TRBV20-1 and TRBJ2-7, with 7 bases that match TRBD2. The length of the CDR3 is 13 residues. After removal of 3 bases from V and 1 base from J, the junction contained 3 bases not matched to a gene. Germline-derived CDR1 and CDR2 are DFQATT and SNEGSKA (reference sequence). CDR3 in DNA: TGCAGTGCTAGGACTAGCTTGTCCTACGAGCAGTACTTC. This encodes CSARTSLSYEQYF.

The V call is TRBV4-1, the J call TRBJ2-2; D not certain. This CDR3 comprises 14 residues. Per germline, CDR1 MGHRA and CDR2 YSYEKL. Trimming cost V 4 bases and J 0 bases, with 6 bases left between them. The CDR3 DNA reads TGCGCCAGCAGCCCCTTTTCGAACACCGGGGAGCTGTTTTTT. Amino acids: CASSPFSNTGELFF.

Ten or more counts support this clonotype. The CDR3 region has the DNA TGCAGCGTTGAAGCCCCCCGGACAGGGCAGTATTTT. This gives the protein CSVEAPRTGQYF. The chain recombines TRBV29-1 with TRBJ2-3; 7 bases agree with TRBD1. CDR1 is SQVTM and CDR2 is ANQGSEA in the germline V gene. CDR3 size: 12 residues. Germline trimming cut 1 base from V and 11 bases from J; bases unmatched to any gene: 6.

In its sample, this clonotype is medium-sized. The chain's CDR3 is CSVANRKGYTF. CDR3 in DNA: TGCAGCGTTGCGAACAGGAAGGGCTACACCTTC. The V and J genes are TRBV29-1 and TRBJ1-2; D is possibly TRBD1 (5 bases). The CDR3 has 11 residues. Trimming removed 4 bases from V and 8 bases from J, with 11 bases in between. CDR1 and CDR2 from the germline V gene are SQVTM and ANQGSEA.

Concerning this clonotype itself: The junction and the germline gene differ at one end; a read error may be behind it. The chain uses TRBV20-1 and TRBJ2-1; 10 nucleotides align to TRBD2. The CDR3 is 14 amino acids. The germline gives CDR1 DFQATT, CDR2 SNEGSKA (reference sequence). For the CDR3, the DNA is TGCAGTGCTAATAGCGGGAGGCCCTACAATGAGCGGTTCTTC. Its translation: CSANSGRPYNERFF.

V and J are TRBV11-2 and TRBJ2-6, with unresolved D. V lost 5 bases and J lost 5, with 7 bases in between. From germline, CDR1 is SGHAT and CDR2 FQNNGV. The length of the CDR3 is 13 residues. The CDR3 bases are TGTGCCAGCAGCCGCGGAAGGGCCAACGTCCTGACTTTC. Amino acid sequence: CASSRGRANVLTF.

V and J are TRBV27 and TRBJ2-3, with TRBD2 identical over 13 bases. In germline, CDR1 is MNHEY, CDR2 SMNVEV (reference sequence). The ends lost 3 bases at V and 4 bases at J; junction bases unmatched: 4. The CDR3 has 16 amino acids. CDR3 sequence: CASSLMTSGRSDTQYF. In nucleotides, the CDR3 is TGTGCCAGCAGTTTGATGACTAGCGGGAGGTCAGATACGCAGTATTTT.

In this sample, this clonotype turned up a few times. The genes are TRBV18 and TRBJ2-1, with D maybe TRBD1 (5 bases). The germline V and J ends were trimmed by 6 bases and 4 bases, with 16 bases remaining between them. Germline assignment: CDR1 KGHSH and CDR2 LQKENI. The CDR3 spans 15 residues. In nucleotides, the CDR3 is TGTGCCAGCTCGCCCCGGGCAGGGTCTTACAATGAGCAGTTCTTC. Its protein is CASSPRAGSYNEQFF.

The table lists this clonotype with a few counts. This chain uses TRBV29-1 with TRBJ2-2; the D gene could be TRBD1 or TRBD2 (5 bases each). V lost 6 bases, J lost 6 bases, and 11 bases lay in between. The CDR3 totals 12 residues. Germline assignment: CDR1 SQVTM and CDR2 ANQGSEA. CDR3 sequence reads: CSVGTTAGELFF. The CDR3 DNA reads TGCAGCGTCGGGACGACTGCCGGGGAGCTGTTTTTT.

This clonotype was observed a handful of times. The CDR3 loop reads CSASVSIGYGYTF. CDR3 bases: TGCAGTGCTAGCGTCAGCATAGGCTATGGCTACACCTTC. This chain links TRBV20-1 with TRBJ1-2; no reliable D call. V lost 3 bases to trimming and J lost 4 bases, with 12 bases between them. The CDR3 sequence is 13 residues long. CDR1 and CDR2 from the germline V gene are DFQATT and SNEGSKA (reference sequence).

This clonotype qualifies as medium-sized. The chain carries TRBV4-3 and TRBJ2-6, with no clear D. The V gene's germline CDR1 is LGHNA and CDR2 YSLEER. This CDR3 is built from 16 residues. V gave up 0 bases and J gave up 0 bases, with 6 bases separating them. The chain's CDR3 is CASSQDLSSGANVLTF. Written as DNA, the CDR3 is TGCGCCAGCAGCCAAGATTTAAGCTCTGGGGCCAACGTCCTGACTTTC.

This clonotype was counted once. This rearrangement joins TRBV10-2 to TRBJ1-1; no clear D gene. V lost 10 bases, J lost 5 bases, and 8 bases lay in between. CDR3 length: 10 amino acids. CDR1 WSHSY and CDR2 SAAADI come from the germline V gene. The CDR3 is CATAETEAFF. CDR3 in DNA: TGCGCCACCGCTGAAACTGAAGCTTTCTTT.

This clonotype was detected only a few times. The chain links TRBV20-1 to TRBJ1-2, with D uncertain. The V end was cut by 0 bases, the J end by 1 base, with 6 bases between. This CDR3 contains 13 residues. Per germline, CDR1 DFQATT and CDR2 SNEGSKA (reference sequence). CDR3 in DNA: TGCAGTGCTAGAGATGCCCTTAACTATGGCTACACCTTC. It codes for CSARDALNYGYTF.

A few counts support this clonotype. CDR3 region: CSVDRGQRGQYF. CDR3 DNA sequence: TGCAGCGTTGACAGGGGGCAACGCGGGCAGTACTTC. V and J are TRBV29-1 and TRBJ2-7; the match to TRBD1 covers 8 bases. After removal of 3 bases from V and 9 bases from J, the junction contained 7 bases not matched to a gene. The CDR3 covers 12 residues. From germline, CDR1 is SQVTM and CDR2 ANQGSEA.

The table lists this clonotype with many counts. The chain joins TRBV9 to TRBJ2-1; 8 bases are a match to TRBD2. There are 15 residues in the CDR3. CDR1 SGDLS and CDR2 YYNGEE come from the germline V gene. The junction had 7 bases not matched to a gene; V was cut back by 2 bases and J by 6 bases. The CDR3 spells CASSVSVAGFNEQFF. CDR3 bases: TGTGCCAGCAGCGTGTCGGTAGCGGGGTTCAATGAGCAGTTCTTC. Using reference TRBV9 and TRBJ2-1 for the parts outside the CDR3, the full variable domain is DSGVTQTPKHLITATGQRVTLRCSPRSGDLSVYWYQQSLDQGLQFLIQYYNGEERAKGNILERFSAQQFPDLHSELNLSSLELGDSALYFCASSVSVAGFNEQFFGPGTRLTVL.

The chain uses TRBV11-2 and TRBJ2-1; tentative D call: TRBD2 (6 bases). Germline V gene lookup returns CDR1 SGHAT and CDR2 FQNNGV. There are 17 residues in the CDR3. The V end lost 3 bases, the J end lost 1 base, and 16 bases lay between the germline ends. CDR3 loop: CASSFPYSGVSYNEQFF. DNA of the CDR3: TGTGCCAGCAGCTTTCCCTATTCGGGGGTTTCCTACAATGAGCAGTTCTTC.

The V gene is TRBV19, the J gene TRBJ2-1; TRBD2 might be the D (5 bases). CDR1 is LNHDA and CDR2 is SQIVND in the germline V gene (reference sequence). V was cut by 8 bases and J by 8 bases, with 13 bases left in between. The CDR3 totals 12 residues. CDR3 nucleotide sequence: TGTGCCAGTGGGATAGGGAGCTATGAGCAGTTCTTC. Translation gives CASGIGSYEQFF.

This clonotype came up a few times. The chain links TRBV6-5 to TRBJ1-6; 7 bases are shared with TRBD1. The CDR3 is 16 amino acids. V dropped 0 bases and J dropped 7; count of bases not matched to a gene: 6. The germline V gene has CDR1 MNHEY and CDR2 SVGAGI. This CDR3 is CASSYSPGQRNSPLHF. The CDR3 nucleotides read TGTGCCAGCAGTTACTCCCCGGGACAGAGAAATTCACCCCTCCACTTT.

This clonotype was seen ten or more times. The chain couples TRBV10-2 to TRBJ1-1; D is ambiguous. The CDR3 runs 15 residues. The germline V gene encodes CDR1 WSHSY and CDR2 SAAADI. Trimming stripped 6 bases from V and 1 base from J, with 15 bases between. The DNA for the CDR3 is TGCGCCAGCAGACCACAGAGGGTTTCGAACACTGAAGCTTTCTTT. It encodes CASRPQRVSNTEAFF.

This clonotype was recorded at least ten times. The chain links TRBV20-1 to TRBJ1-5; D gene unclear. This CDR3 is built from 14 residues. Looked up from germline, CDR1 is DFQATT and CDR2 is SNEGSKA (reference sequence). V was trimmed by 6 bases and J by 5 bases, leaving 17 bases between them. In DNA, the CDR3 is TGCAGTGCCCGATTGCCGGGAGAGTATCAGCCCCAGCATTTT. Protein product: CSARLPGEYQPQHF.

There are a few counts of this clonotype. The V call is TRBV12-3 or TRBV12-4, the J call TRBJ1-2; a weak D match, TRBD1 (6 bases). This CDR3 has 13 residues. The germline V and J ends were trimmed by 4 bases and 5 bases, with 11 bases remaining between them. Written as DNA, the CDR3 is TGTGCCAGCAGTTCCAGGACAGCTTATGGCTACACCTTC. This gives the protein CASSSRTAYGYTF.